The 27 T cell receptor beta chains presented below share a single source sample, sequenced in a study of control samples from healthy donors and cancer patients. Profiling relied on immunoSEQ multiplex PCR, and the TCRdb table lists in-frame clones only, not all of them. The data show around 150,000 clones, approximately 96% seen once. Sequencing was done on a sample of blood. The receptors derive from a middle-aged woman in good health.

The gene calls are TRBV19 and TRBJ1-1; 8 nucleotides agree with TRBD1. Per the germline V gene, CDR1 is LNHDA and CDR2 is SQIVND (reference sequence). V lost 7 bases and J lost 1; bases outside the gene matches: 14. The length of the CDR3 is 17 residues. The CDR3 region has the DNA TGTGCCAGTACCCCCCCAGGGGGCGCACGGGCGAACACTGAAGCTTTCTTT. It translates to CASTPPGGARANTEAFF.

The chain links TRBV11-2 to TRBJ2-2; D remains unclear. V was clipped by 5 bases and J by 7 bases, with 14 bases between them. The CDR3 sequence is 14 residues long. The germline V gene encodes CDR1 SGHAT and CDR2 FQNNGV. The CDR3 loop is CASSQSVAYGELFF. The CDR3 DNA is TGTGCCAGCAGCCAAAGTGTAGCTTACGGGGAGCTGTTTTTT.

The chain joins TRBV15 to TRBJ1-6; the D is unclear. Trimming removed 5 bases from V and 4 bases from J, with 9 bases in between. The CDR3 has 14 residues. CDR1 and CDR2 (germline): LNHNV, YYDKDF (reference sequence). CDR3 sequence (DNA): TGTGCCACCAGCTTTGGGATATATAATTCACCCCTCCACTTT. Translated, it gives CATSFGIYNSPLHF.

The chain joins TRBV10-3 to TRBJ1-4; D unclear. Trimming left V 3 bases short and J 6 bases short, with 11 bases between. The CDR3 consists of 14 residues. From germline, CDR1 is ENHRY and CDR2 SYGVKD. The CDR3 sequence: CAISEDVDDEKLFF. The CDR3 nucleotides read TGTGCCATCAGTGAAGACGTTGACGATGAAAAACTGTTTTTT.

The V and J genes are TRBV5-1 and TRBJ2-3; either TRBD1 or TRBD2 may supply D (5 bases each). Trimming cost V 2 bases and J 5 bases, with 12 bases left between them. Germline CDR1 SGHRS, CDR2 YFSETQ. The CDR3 loop spans 14 amino acids. The CDR3: CASSFLGDGDTQYF. The CDR3 coding sequence is TGCGCCAGCAGCTTTTTGGGGGACGGAGATACGCAGTATTTT.

The chain uses TRBV10-3 and TRBJ1-5, with D possibly being TRBD1 (5 bases). Germline V gene lookup returns CDR1 ENHRY and CDR2 SYGVKD. V was trimmed by 4 bases and J by 3 bases, leaving 10 bases between them. This CDR3 has 14 amino acids. CDR3 nucleotide sequence: TGTGCCATCAGTGGAGGGGTGGACAATCAGCCCCAGCATTTT. Translation: CAISGGVDNQPQHF.

The chain recombines TRBV9 with TRBJ1-1; 9 nucleotides align to TRBD1. The V segment lost 0 bases and the J segment 6 bases; nucleotides outside the gene matches: 6. The CDR3 is 15 amino acids. Germline V gene sequence: CDR1 SGDLS, CDR2 YYNGEE. CDR3 DNA sequence: TGTGCCAGCAGCGTAGCGACGGACAGGGGATCTGAAGCTTTCTTT. It is translated as CASSVATDRGSEAFF.

The CDR3 region has the DNA TGCAGTGCTAGTTTCAGGGTCACTGAAGCTTTCTTT. Protein: CSASFRVTEAFF. The rearrangement joins TRBV20-1 to TRBJ1-1; D possibly corresponds to TRBD1 (5 bases). Germline assignment: CDR1 DFQATT and CDR2 SNEGSKA (reference sequence). The V gene lost 3 bases and the J gene lost 4 bases, with 9 bases spanning the gap. This CDR3 region has 12 residues.

This chain joins TRBV6-4 and TRBJ2-3; either TRBD1 or TRBD2 may fit D (5 bases each). From germline, CDR1 is MRHNA and CDR2 SNTAGT. Trimming left V 5 bases short and J 2 bases short, with 11 bases between. There are 14 residues in the CDR3. The CDR3 protein is CASSPEGFTDTQYF. The CDR3 bases are TGTGCCAGCAGTCCCGAGGGGTTCACAGATACGCAGTATTTT.

The chain couples TRBV7-2 to TRBJ1-3, with a tentative D call TRBD1 (5 bases). Germline assignment: CDR1 SGHTA and CDR2 FQGNSA. V was clipped by 0 bases and J by 4 bases, with 13 bases between them. The CDR3 sequence is 16 residues long. The CDR3 region is CASSLAPGVTGNTIYF. The DNA for the CDR3 is TGTGCCAGCAGCTTAGCTCCGGGGGTGACAGGAAACACCATATATTTT.

V is TRBV7-2 and J is TRBJ1-4; no reliable D call. CDR3 length: 14 amino acids. The V gene's germline CDR1 is SGHTA and CDR2 FQGNSA. Trimming shortened V by 0 bases and J by 8 bases, and 10 bases separated the two germline ends. The DNA of the CDR3 is TGTGCCAGCAGCTTAGCTGGGGTAGACGAAAAACTGTTTTTT. Protein: CASSLAGVDEKLFF.

The chain is built from TRBV9 and TRBJ1-2, with unresolved D. From germline, CDR1 is SGDLS and CDR2 YYNGEE. CDR3 length: 15 amino acids. V lost 0 bases to trimming and J lost 5 bases, with 14 bases between them. In DNA, the CDR3 is TGTGCCAGCAGCGTAGGAGAGTCGGCTGGGTATGGCTACACCTTC. This codes for CASSVGESAGYGYTF.

V gene TRBV7-9 combines with J gene TRBJ2-1; 9 nucleotides line up with TRBD2. CDR1 and CDR2 from the germline V gene are SEHNR and FQNEAQ (reference sequence). The CDR3 is 14 amino acids. The V and J ends lost 2 bases and 7 bases, in that order; junction bases with no gene match: 3. The CDR3 reads CASSLLAGSNEQFF. CDR3 DNA sequence: TGTGCCAGCAGCTTACTAGCGGGATCGAATGAGCAGTTCTTC.

This rearrangement joins TRBV4-1 to TRBJ2-7; D possibly corresponds to TRBD2 (5 bases). Germline CDR1 reads MGHRA; CDR2 reads YSYEKL. Trimming stripped 0 bases from V and 2 bases from J, with 14 bases between. The CDR3 has 16 amino acids. The CDR3 loop is CASSQETRVGAYEQYF. The DNA of the CDR3 is TGCGCCAGCAGCCAAGAAACGCGGGTTGGGGCCTACGAGCAGTACTTC.

The chain employs TRBV6-2 or TRBV6-3 and TRBJ2-5; TRBD1 is a possible D gene (5 bases). CDR3 length equals 15 residues. Looked up from germline, CDR1 is MNHEY and CDR2 is SVGEGT. The V end lost 2 bases, the J end lost 7 bases, and 17 bases lay between the germline ends. The CDR3 nucleotides are TGTGCCAGCAGTTACCCAGGCCAGGGTGTCGGGACCCAGTACTTC. Translation gives CASSYPGQGVGTQYF.

This sequence joins TRBV6-5 and TRBJ1-5; 8 bases line up with TRBD1. Looked up from germline, CDR1 is MNHEY and CDR2 is SVGAGI. The CDR3 is 14 residues long. V lost 4 bases, J lost 5 bases, and 4 bases stayed unmatched. The CDR3 nucleotides read TGTGCCAGCAGTTTCAGGGGGCCCGATCAGCCCCAGCATTTT. Encoded protein: CASSFRGPDQPQHF.

The chain couples TRBV7-2 to TRBJ1-5, with no clear D. CDR3 length: 16 residues. Germline V gene sequence: CDR1 SGHTA, CDR2 FQGNSA. Trimming removed 1 base from V and 2 bases from J, with 12 bases in between. The CDR3 nucleotides are TGTGCCAGCAGCTTAGTAAGCTTGAGTGGCAATCAGCCCCAGCATTTT. This encodes CASSLVSLSGNQPQHF. The complete variable domain, with remaining parts taken from reference TRBV7-2 and TRBJ1-5, reads GAGVSQSPSNKVTEKGKDVELRCDPISGHTALYWYRQSLGQGLEFLIYFQGNSAPDKSGLPSDRFSAERTGGSVSTLTIQRTQQEDSAVYLCASSLVSLSGNQPQHFGDGTRLSIL.

The chain combines TRBV9 with TRBJ2-3; D gene ambiguous. The germline V gene encodes CDR1 SGDLS and CDR2 YYNGEE. There are 14 residues in the CDR3. The germline V and J ends were trimmed by 0 bases and 4 bases, with 9 bases remaining between them. The CDR3 sequence is CASSVDSRADTQYF. The CDR3 DNA reads TGTGCCAGCAGCGTAGACAGCAGAGCAGATACGCAGTATTTT.

The rearrangement uses TRBV10-3 and TRBJ1-2, with 9 bases that match TRBD1. Germline CDR1 ENHRY, CDR2 SYGVKD. The J segment lost 2 bases and the V segment lost 7 bases, leaving 8 bases of the junction unmatched. The CDR3 loop spans 15 amino acids. CDR3 amino acids: CAINPQGAPNYGYTF. CDR3 DNA: TGTGCCATCAATCCACAGGGGGCCCCAAACTATGGCTACACCTTC.

The chain recombines TRBV19 with TRBJ2-7; D not certain. Trimming left V 3 bases short and J 5 bases short, with 5 bases between. Germline lookup yields CDR1 LNHDA and CDR2 SQIVND (reference sequence). The CDR3 loop spans 11 amino acids. Written as DNA, the CDR3 is TGTGCCAGTAGTATCCGGGACGAGCAGTACTTC. It encodes CASSIRDEQYF.

Only one count was recorded for this clone. This chain joins TRBV12-3 or TRBV12-4 and TRBJ1-2; D gene uncertain. CDR3 length equals 13 residues. V lost 3 bases and J 7 bases, leaving 12 bases between the germline ends. The chain's CDR3 is CASSFRGLLGYTF. The CDR3 bases are TGTGCCAGCAGTTTTCGGGGTCTCCTTGGCTACACCTTC.

J is TRBJ2-2 and V is TRBV27; TRBD2 agrees at 15 bases. Looked up from germline, CDR1 is MNHEY and CDR2 is SMNVEV (reference sequence). V was pared by 4 bases and J by 11 bases, with 8 bases of the junction left unmatched. CDR3 length: 16 amino acids. The CDR3 coding sequence is TGTGCCAGCAGTTCCGGACTAGCGGGAGGGCCTTCAGAGCTGTTTTTT. Translated, it gives CASSSGLAGGPSELFF.

The V gene is TRBV19, the J gene TRBJ1-2; 7 nucleotides align to TRBD1. V gave up 1 base and J gave up 8 bases; unmatched junction bases: 16. Germline CDR1 reads LNHDA; CDR2 reads SQIVND (reference sequence). The CDR3 contains 17 residues. CDR3 protein: CASSIAPIQGGFRGYTF. In DNA, the CDR3 is TGTGCCAGTAGTATAGCCCCCATACAAGGGGGCTTTAGAGGCTACACCTTC.

The chain links TRBV7-3 to TRBJ2-5; a weak D match, TRBD2 (5 bases). With 2 bases removed from V and 0 bases from J, the gap between germline ends came to 7 bases. The CDR3 covers 14 residues. Germline V gene data show CDR1 as SGHTA and CDR2 as FQGTGA. CDR3 residues: CASSLSSNQETQYF. The CDR3 bases are TGTGCCAGCAGCTTATCTAGCAACCAAGAGACCCAGTACTTC.

The J gene is TRBJ2-1, the V gene TRBV7-9; 14 bases map to TRBD2. Germline V lookup: CDR1 SEHNR, CDR2 FQNEAQ (reference sequence). The CDR3 length is 18 residues. V dropped 0 bases and J dropped 7; count of bases not matched to a gene: 8. CDR3 bases: TGTGCCAGCAGCTTAGCGCCCGGACTAGCGGGAGGCCTAAATGAGCAGTTCTTC. Protein product: CASSLAPGLAGGLNEQFF.

With respect to this clone: Germline is not matched at one junction end, which may reflect a read error. The chain carries TRBV14 and TRBJ1-1; 10 bases line up with TRBD1. The length of the CDR3 is 13 residues. The germline V gene encodes CDR1 SGHDN and CDR2 FVKESK. The CDR3 region has the DNA TGTGCCAGCAGCCAAAGGAGGGACAGGGGCGTGATCTTT. Translation gives CASSQRRDRGVIF.

A single count supports this clone. The chain has TRBV18 and TRBJ1-2; D not resolved. The CDR3 loop spans 14 amino acids. The germline V gene encodes CDR1 KGHSH and CDR2 LQKENI. V shed 5 bases and J shed 2 bases, with 12 bases lying between them. CDR3 bases: TGTGCCAGCTCAGCCGGCCGGGGAAACTATGGCTACACCTTC. It specifies CASSAGRGNYGYTF.